This TCR beta chain is from a study of blood T cells in healthy people across ages. Study results and limitations: Both naive CD4+ cell counts and diversity were greater in long-lived donors than in aged donors. Diversity was estimated from one million T cells, and these estimates were considered underestimates.

This clonotype was seen ten or more times. As yet, its antigen is unknown. CDR3 size: 12 residues. The germline V and J ends were trimmed by 5 bases and 3 bases, with 8 bases remaining between them. Germline V gene sequence: CDR1 SGHTA, CDR2 FQGNSA. A second PCR of about 6 to 11 cycles used a sample-barcoded 5' primer and a J-beta primer mix. TCRdb recomputed calls from the 5' RACE reads with MiXCR, one row per CDR3 protein. The sample holds some 1,000,000 distinct CDR3 sequences; approximately 26% are singletons and the top ten take 0.75%. The sample was also reused in another study, on T cells of mothers and their children. That source adds: Three healthy Caucasian mothers gave samples, and so did their six children. Sequencing got over 8 million TCR beta CDR3 reads from each mother and around 3 million from each child.

This TCR came from a girl aged 2 to 9 in good health. The gene calls are TRBV7-2 and TRBJ2-7; D uncertain. Source material: blood. CDR3 region: CASSLNFYEQYF. Here the CDR3 DNA reads TGTGCCAGCAGCCTTAACTTCTACGAGCAGTACTTC. Complete variable domain (other parts from reference TRBV7-2 and TRBJ2-7): GAGVSQSPSNKVTEKGKDVELRCDPISGHTALYWYRQSLGQGLEFLIYFQGNSAPDKSGLPSDRFSAERTGGSVSTLTIQRTQQEDSAVYLCASSLNFYEQYFGPGTRLTVT.